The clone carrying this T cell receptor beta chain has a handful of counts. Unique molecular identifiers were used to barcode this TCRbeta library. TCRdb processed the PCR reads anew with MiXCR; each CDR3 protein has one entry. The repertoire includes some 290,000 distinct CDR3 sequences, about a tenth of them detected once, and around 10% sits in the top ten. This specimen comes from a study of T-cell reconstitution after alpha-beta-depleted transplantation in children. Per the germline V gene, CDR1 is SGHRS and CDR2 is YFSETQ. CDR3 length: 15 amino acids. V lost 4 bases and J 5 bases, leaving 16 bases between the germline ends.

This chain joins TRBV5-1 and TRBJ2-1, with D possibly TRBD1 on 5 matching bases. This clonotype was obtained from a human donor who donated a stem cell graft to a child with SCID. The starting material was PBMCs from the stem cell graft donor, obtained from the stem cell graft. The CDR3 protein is CASSRAGHPNNEQFF. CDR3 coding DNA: TGCGCCAGCAGCCGGGCAGGGCACCCCAACAATGAGCAGTTCTTC.